This passage covers 23 T cell receptor beta chains from one sample sequenced in a study of blood T cell repertoires in COVID-19. The repertoire was sequenced with immunoSEQ multiplex PCR; TCRdb's copy has only in-frame clones and lacks some. Among around 220,000 clones listed, 70% to 90% were seen once. Sequencing was done on a sample of peripheral blood. The receptor set was obtained from a man aged 18 to 29 with active or convalescent COVID-19.

The rearrangement uses TRBV2 and TRBJ2-6; D is undetermined. With 9 bases removed from V and 0 bases from J, the gap between germline ends came to 15 bases. CDR3 size: 16 residues. Germline V gene data show CDR1 as SNHLY and CDR2 as FYNNEI. For the CDR3, the DNA is TGTGCCAGTTGTCAGTCTCTAGGCTCTGGGGCCAACGTCCTGACTTTC. This codes for CASCQSLGSGANVLTF.

This clone was seen only a few times. The chain combines TRBV10-3 with TRBJ2-7; 8 bases are shared with TRBD1. This CDR3 is 16 amino acids long. Unmatched junction bases numbered 9, after V lost 0 bases and J lost 5 bases. Germline CDR1 ENHRY, CDR2 SYGVKD. The DNA of the CDR3 is TGTGCCATCAGTGAGTCGACAGGACAGGGTTGGAACGAGCAGTACTTC. It encodes CAISESTGQGWNEQYF.

This chain connects TRBV6-5 to TRBJ2-1; TRBD2 aligns across 7 bases. J gave up 0 bases and V 6 bases, and 5 bases lay outside the gene matches. The germline V gene has CDR1 MNHEY and CDR2 SVGAGI. This CDR3 spans 15 amino acids. The CDR3 spells CASSRLASSYNEQFF. The CDR3 nucleotides read TGTGCCAGCAGCCGACTAGCCTCCTCCTACAATGAGCAGTTCTTC.

The J gene is TRBJ2-1, the V gene TRBV10-1, with D unclear. Germline-derived CDR1 and CDR2 are WNHNN and SYGVQD (reference sequence). This CDR3 contains 16 residues. The V end lost 3 bases, the J end lost 3 bases, and 15 bases lay between the germline ends. Here the CDR3 DNA reads TGCGCCAGCAGTGACTCGGCCGGGTTGAACTACAATGAGCAGTTCTTC. Translating gives CASSDSAGLNYNEQFF.

J is TRBJ2-3 and V is TRBV4-3; 13 bases agree with TRBD2. The CDR3 loop spans 16 amino acids. The ends lost 4 bases at V and 3 bases at J; junction bases unmatched: 4. Germline-derived CDR1 and CDR2 are LGHNA and YSLEER. The CDR3 DNA reads TGCGCCAGCAGCCTCGGGACTAGCGGGATAACAGATACGCAGTATTTT. Translated: CASSLGTSGITDTQYF.

This chain joins TRBV30 and TRBJ2-5; 12 nucleotides line up with TRBD2. Germline assignment: CDR1 GTSNPN and CDR2 SVGIG (reference sequence). The CDR3 is made up of 17 amino acids. Trimming took 1 base from V and 1 from J; bases not matched to a gene: 7. CDR3 region: CAWSAASSGRAQETQYF. The CDR3, as DNA: TGTGCCTGGAGTGCCGCCTCTAGCGGGAGGGCCCAAGAGACCCAGTACTTC.

V usage is TRBV6-5 and J usage is TRBJ2-5; the D gene is possibly TRBD2 (5 bases). V lost 6 bases and J lost 1, with 15 bases in between. Germline V gene data show CDR1 as MNHEY and CDR2 as SVGAGI. This CDR3 contains 15 residues. For the CDR3, the DNA is TGTGCCAGCAGGCCGCTCCGGGATGGCCAAGAGACCCAGTACTTC. Translating gives CASRPLRDGQETQYF.

The rearrangement joins TRBV6-5 to TRBJ1-1; 9 nucleotides line up with TRBD1. Germline lookup yields CDR1 MNHEY and CDR2 SVGAGI. This CDR3 comprises 14 residues. V was pared by 5 bases and J by 4 bases, with 5 bases of the junction left unmatched. The CDR3 is CASSPGTGTTEAFF. Written as DNA, the CDR3 is TGTGCCAGCAGTCCCGGGACAGGGACCACTGAAGCTTTCTTT.

The chain has TRBV11-3 and TRBJ2-2; tentative D call: TRBD2 (6 bases). Trimming cost V 5 bases and J 4 bases, with 11 bases left between them. Germline V gene data show CDR1 as SGHNT and CDR2 as YENEEA. This CDR3 has 14 residues. CDR3 bases: TGTGCCAGCAGCCCAGCCGGGAGCACCGGGGAGCTGTTTTTT. It specifies CASSPAGSTGELFF.

This chain uses TRBV30 with TRBJ1-5; D not resolved. This CDR3 region has 14 residues. V lost 2 bases and J 6 bases, leaving 14 bases between the germline ends. Germline V gene data show CDR1 as GTSNPN and CDR2 as SVGIG (reference sequence). The CDR3 loop is CAWSWQSAGQPQHF. CDR3 in DNA: TGTGCCTGGAGTTGGCAGTCGGCGGGTCAGCCCCAGCATTTT.

The genes are TRBV19 and TRBJ2-5, with TRBD2 matching 11 bases. Germline V gene sequence: CDR1 LNHDA, CDR2 SQIVND (reference sequence). Trimming at V came to 8 bases and at J to 5 bases, leaving 10 bases not matched to a gene. This CDR3 has 15 amino acids. The CDR3: CASSLTSGSWETQYF. The CDR3 DNA follows: TGTGCCAGTTCCCTCACTAGCGGGAGTTGGGAGACCCAGTACTTC. The full variable domain, in which reference TRBV19 and TRBJ2-5 provide the parts outside the CDR3, is DGGITQSPKYLFRKEGQNVTLSCEQNLNHDAMYWYRQDPGQGLRLIYYSQIVNDFQKGDIAEGYSVSREKKESFPLTVTSAQKNPTAFYLCASSLTSGSWETQYFGPGTRLLVL.

The CDR3 sequence: CASSWRSGENYNEQFF. The CDR3 DNA reads as TGCGCCAGCAGCTGGCGTAGCGGGGAAAACTACAATGAGCAGTTCTTC. The chain recombines TRBV5-1 with TRBJ2-1; TRBD2 aligns across 8 bases. Trimming took 3 bases from V and 3 from J; bases not matched to a gene: 8. The length of the CDR3 is 16 residues. Germline CDR1 and CDR2: SGHRS and YFSETQ. The entire variable domain, with the rest obtained from reference TRBV5-1 and TRBJ2-1, is as follows: KAGVTQTPRYLIKTRGQQVTLSCSPISGHRSVSWYQQTPGQGLQFLFEYFSETQRNKGNFPGRFSGRQFSNSRSEMNVSTLELGDSALYLCASSWRSGENYNEQFFGPGTRLTVL.

V and J are TRBV30 and TRBJ2-7; 7 bases map to TRBD1. This CDR3 comprises 14 residues. CDR1 GTSNPN and CDR2 SVGIG come from the germline V gene (reference sequence). With 4 bases clipped from V and 2 bases from J, the junction kept 8 bases outside the gene matches. The CDR3 region is CAWMAGGYTYEQYF. The CDR3 region has the DNA TGTGCCTGGATGGCAGGGGGATACACCTACGAGCAGTACTTC.

The chain uses TRBV10-1 and TRBJ2-2, with D perhaps TRBD2 (5 bases). V was trimmed by 4 bases and J by 6 bases, leaving 6 bases between them. The CDR3 runs 12 residues. Germline V gene lookup returns CDR1 WNHNN and CDR2 SYGVQD (reference sequence). The CDR3 coding sequence is TGCGCCAGCAGTGGGGGAGCCGGGGAGCTGTTTTTT. As protein: CASSGGAGELFF.

The genes are TRBV19 and TRBJ1-1; D gene unclear. V was trimmed by 6 bases and J by 5 bases, leaving 16 bases between them. Germline V gene lookup returns CDR1 LNHDA and CDR2 SQIVND (reference sequence). This CDR3 spans 14 amino acids. CDR3 sequence reads: CASSRGLDQTEAFF. Here the CDR3 DNA reads TGTGCCAGTAGCAGAGGGCTCGACCAAACTGAAGCTTTCTTT. Looking up the rest from reference TRBV19 and TRBJ1-1 gives the full variable domain: DGGITQSPKYLFRKEGQNVTLSCEQNLNHDAMYWYRQDPGQGLRLIYYSQIVNDFQKGDIAEGYSVSREKKESFPLTVTSAQKNPTAFYLCASSRGLDQTEAFFGQGTRLTVV.

Details on this clone: Germline is not matched at one junction end, which may reflect a read error. The rearrangement links TRBV5-6 to TRBJ1-5, with 8 bases that match TRBD1. The germline V gene has CDR1 SGHDT and CDR2 YYEEEE. The CDR3 length is 16 residues. The CDR3 DNA reads as TGTGCCTGCAGCTTGTTCGGGGGACAGGGCAATCAGCCCCAGCATTTT. It is translated as CACSLFGGQGNQPQHF.

This chain uses TRBV19 with TRBJ1-5, with D perhaps matching TRBD1 (5 bases). Looked up from germline, CDR1 is LNHDA and CDR2 is SQIVND (reference sequence). Trimming left V 2 bases short and J 6 bases short, with 14 bases between. The CDR3 covers 15 residues. The CDR3 region is CASSIQQGLGQPQHF. The CDR3 region has the DNA TGTGCCAGTAGTATACAGCAGGGATTGGGTCAGCCCCAGCATTTT.

This chain links TRBV29-1 with TRBJ1-1; 7 nucleotides line up with TRBD1. Trimming cost V 1 base and J 0 bases; bases outside gene matches: 5. The CDR3 is 15 residues long. Germline V gene lookup returns CDR1 SQVTM and CDR2 ANQGSEA. In DNA form, the CDR3 reads TGCAGCGTTGAAGGGCCGGGACAGCTGAACACTGAAGCTTTCTTT. Protein sequence: CSVEGPGQLNTEAFF.

The chain has TRBV5-5 and TRBJ1-1, with D tentatively TRBD1 (5 bases). Trimming pared 0 bases from V and 7 bases from J, leaving 16 bases between. CDR1 and CDR2 (germline): SGHKS, YYEKEE (reference sequence). The CDR3 runs 15 residues. CDR3 amino acids: CASSLGGSGYIEAFF. The CDR3 nucleotides read TGTGCCAGCAGCTTGGGGGGCAGCGGGTATATTGAAGCTTTCTTT.

CDR3 nucleotides: TGTGCCAGTAGACAACAGGGTTCTAGCAATCAGCCCCAGCATTTT. It encodes CASRQQGSSNQPQHF. This chain connects TRBV19 to TRBJ1-5, with a tentative D call TRBD1 (6 bases). Trimming took off 6 bases at V and 0 bases at J, with 12 bases between the two ends. Germline CDR1 LNHDA, CDR2 SQIVND (reference sequence). This CDR3 region has 15 residues.

The chain couples TRBV5-5 to TRBJ1-2, with 7 bases matching TRBD1. Germline CDR1 and CDR2: SGHKS and YYEKEE (reference sequence). V was clipped by 4 bases and J by 2 bases; unmatched bases: 8. The CDR3 is 15 residues long. The CDR3 loop is CASSLVDRANYGYTF. The CDR3 bases are TGTGCCAGCAGCCTTGTCGACAGGGCCAACTATGGCTACACCTTC. Complete variable domain (other parts from reference TRBV5-5 and TRBJ1-2): DAGVTQSPTHLIKTRGQQVTLRCSPISGHKSVSWYQQVLGQGPQFIFQYYEKEERGRGNFPDRFSARQFPNYSSELNVNALLLGDSALYLCASSLVDRANYGYTFGSGTRLTVV.

V usage is TRBV7-9 and J usage is TRBJ2-3, with no clear D. The CDR3 is 15 amino acids. Trimming cost V 5 bases and J 1 base, with 13 bases left between them. CDR1 is SEHNR, CDR2 FQNEAQ, per germline (reference sequence). In DNA form, the CDR3 reads TGTGCCAGCAGCCTACTCCTTACTGGCACAGATACGCAGTATTTT. Translation: CASSLLLTGTDTQYF. Variable domain in full (rest from reference TRBV7-9 and TRBJ2-3): DTGVSQNPRHKITKRGQNVTFRCDPISEHNRLYWYRQTLGQGPEFLTYFQNEAQLEKSRLLSDRFSAERPKGSFSTLEIQRTEQGDSAMYLCASSLLLTGTDTQYFGPGTRLTVL.

This clone was seen a single time. The chain has TRBV5-6 and TRBJ2-2; D remains unclear. CDR1 SGHDT and CDR2 YYEEEE come from the germline V gene. Between the trimmed V and J ends, which lost 3 bases and 7 bases, there was a span of 7 bases. This CDR3 spans 12 amino acids. The DNA for the CDR3 is TGTGCCAGCAGCTACAGTGACGGGGAGCTGTTTTTT. Translation: CASSYSDGELFF.